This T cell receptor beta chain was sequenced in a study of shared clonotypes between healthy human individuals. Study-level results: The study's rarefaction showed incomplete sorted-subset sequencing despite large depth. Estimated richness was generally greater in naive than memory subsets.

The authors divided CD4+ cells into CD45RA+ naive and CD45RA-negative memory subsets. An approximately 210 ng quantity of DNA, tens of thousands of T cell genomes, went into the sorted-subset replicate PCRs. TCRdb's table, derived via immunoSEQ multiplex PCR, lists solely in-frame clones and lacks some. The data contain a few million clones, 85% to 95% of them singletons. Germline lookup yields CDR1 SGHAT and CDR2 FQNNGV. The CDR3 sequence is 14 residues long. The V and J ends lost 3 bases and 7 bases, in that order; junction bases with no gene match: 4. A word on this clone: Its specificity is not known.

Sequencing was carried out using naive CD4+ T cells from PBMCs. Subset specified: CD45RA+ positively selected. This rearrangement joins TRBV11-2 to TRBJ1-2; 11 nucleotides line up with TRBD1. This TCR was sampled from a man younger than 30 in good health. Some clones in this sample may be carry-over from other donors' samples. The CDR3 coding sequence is TGTGCCAGCAGCTTTGGACAGGGGGCCGGTGGCTACACCTTC. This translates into CASSFGQGAGGYTF.